Below, one T cell receptor (beta chain) is given with its context. What it recognizes is unknown. Treatment described: oral pan-JAK inhibitor, 5-10 mg twice daily. cDNA prepared by RNA extraction and subsequent reverse transcription served as the template for sequencing. Only in-frame clones appear in the TCRdb table, and some are missing; sequencing was by immunoSEQ multiplex PCR. The table shows 200,000 or so clones, with about two fifths occurring only once. The sample belongs to a study of CD8+ T cells in alopecia areata. Whole-study findings and limits: Lesional scalp exceeded normal scalp in clonality, especially in alopecia totalis/universalis.

This specimen consisted of CD4+ T cells sorted from blood, obtained between weeks 30 and 35, from a patient treated with tofacitinib. The receptor's source is a human donor with alopecia areata.

CDR3 sequence reads: CASSLSRAETQYF. The CDR3 DNA reads as TGTGCCAGCAGTTTGAGCAGGGCGGAGACCCAGTACTTC. The chain is built from TRBV27 and TRBJ2-5; D might be TRBD1 (5 bases). CDR1 and CDR2 (germline): MNHEY, SMNVEV (reference sequence). V was shortened by 3 bases and J by 5 bases, with 10 bases between the two germline ends. The CDR3 sequence is 13 residues long.